Following are 16 T cell receptor beta chains from one sample sequenced in a study of OX40 agonist ivuxolimab in advanced cancers. Sequencing used immunoSEQ multiplex PCR; TCRdb keeps in-frame clones, though not all of them. The table records approximately 99,000 clones, 70% to 90% of them present only once. Here the sequenced sample was CD4+ or CD8+ T cells sorted from blood, taken in a trial of the OX40 agonist ivuxolimab. The receptors originated from an adult with an advanced solid tumor such as melanoma, head and neck, liver or kidney cancer.

The genes are TRBV2 and TRBJ1-2; no clear D. The CDR3 contains 13 residues. From germline, CDR1 is SNHLY and CDR2 FYNNEI. Trimming pared 6 bases from V and 0 bases from J, leaving 8 bases between. The CDR3 DNA follows: TGTGCCAGCAGGGGGAGATCTAACTATGGCTACACCTTC. This sequence encodes CASRGRSNYGYTF.

V usage is TRBV6-5 and J usage is TRBJ1-1; D unclear. The germline gives CDR1 MNHEY, CDR2 SVGAGI. V was trimmed by 0 bases and J by 4 bases, leaving 12 bases between them. The CDR3 runs 15 residues. The CDR3: CASSYSESLSTEAFF. In DNA, the CDR3 is TGTGCCAGCAGTTACTCAGAGTCCTTGAGCACTGAAGCTTTCTTT.

V usage is TRBV30 and J usage is TRBJ2-7, with D possibly being TRBD2 (5 bases). The CDR3 sequence is 12 residues long. Trimming removed 4 bases from V and 3 bases from J, with 10 bases in between. Germline CDR1 GTSNPN, CDR2 SVGIG (reference sequence). The CDR3 is CAWTGIHYEQYF. The CDR3, as DNA: TGTGCCTGGACGGGGATCCACTACGAGCAGTACTTC.

The table lists this clone with a few counts. V and J are TRBV5-6 and TRBJ2-7; 8 nucleotides match TRBD1. This CDR3 contains 13 residues. CDR1 SGHDT and CDR2 YYEEEE come from the germline V gene. The trim removed 4 bases at V and 4 bases at J, leaving 4 bases unmatched. CDR3 sequence: CASSGGQAYEQYF. The CDR3 coding sequence is TGTGCCAGCAGCGGGGGACAGGCATACGAGCAGTACTTC. Supplemented by reference TRBV5-6 and TRBJ2-7, the full variable domain reads DAGVTQSPTHLIKTRGQQVTLRCSPKSGHDTVSWYQQALGQGPQFIFQYYEEEERQRGNFPDRFSGHQFPNYSSELNVNALLLGDSALYLCASSGGQAYEQYFGPGTRLTVT.

This chain joins TRBV4-3 and TRBJ2-3; D remains unclear. The CDR3 loop spans 13 amino acids. V shed 5 bases and J shed 6 bases, with 12 bases lying between them. CDR1 is LGHNA, CDR2 YSLEER, per germline. In DNA, the CDR3 is TGCGCCAGCAGCTTATCCGGTGCGGATACGCAGTATTTT. This sequence encodes CASSLSGADTQYF.

The rearrangement links TRBV2 to TRBJ2-1; no firm D call. The germline gives CDR1 SNHLY, CDR2 FYNNEI. Trimming pared 4 bases from V and 1 base from J, leaving 2 bases between. The CDR3 loop spans 12 amino acids. CDR3 sequence (DNA): TGTGCCAGCAGTGGTTCCTACAATGAGCAGTTCTTC. Its translation is CASSGSYNEQFF.

About this clone itself: Because the CDR3's place on the DNA is in doubt, the DNA is left out and the CDR3 is given as listed by TCRdb. V and J are TRBV11-3 and TRBJ1-2. Ends included, the CDR3 has 17 residues. Germline CDR1 is SGHNT and CDR2 is YENEEA. CDR3: CASSSGRSQEPNYGYTF.

In its sample, this clone was seen once. V gene TRBV18 combines with J gene TRBJ2-2; tentatively, D is TRBD1 (5 bases). Germline V CDR1 and CDR2: KGHSH, LQKENI. V shed 0 bases and J shed 4 bases, with 15 bases lying between them. This CDR3 contains 17 residues. Here the CDR3 DNA reads TGTGCCAGCTCACCACCCGGGCGTCAGGGTGGCACCGGGGAGCTGTTTTTT. Protein: CASSPPGRQGGTGELFF.

This clone was detected a few times. The chain recombines TRBV19 with TRBJ1-5; 8 nucleotides match TRBD1. The CDR3 totals 18 residues. Germline CDR1 is LNHDA and CDR2 is SQIVND (reference sequence). J lost 6 bases, V lost 8 bases, and 21 bases had no gene match. CDR3 sequence reads: CASGSGTGGSLVGQPQHF. The CDR3 coding sequence is TGTGCCAGTGGTTCCGGGACAGGAGGTTCCCTCGTAGGTCAGCCCCAGCATTTT. The full variable domain, rest sourced from reference TRBV19 and TRBJ1-5, is DGGITQSPKYLFRKEGQNVTLSCEQNLNHDAMYWYRQDPGQGLRLIYYSQIVNDFQKGDIAEGYSVSREKKESFPLTVTSAQKNPTAFYLCASGSGTGGSLVGQPQHFGDGTRLSIL.

The sample holds one count of this clone. The CDR3 protein is CASSFLYTGELFF. The DNA of the CDR3 is TGTGCCAGCAGCTTCCTTTACACCGGGGAGCTGTTTTTT. V usage is TRBV11-1 and J usage is TRBJ2-2; D ambiguous. Germline CDR1 reads SGHAT; CDR2 reads FQDESV (reference sequence). Trimming pared 3 bases from V and 3 bases from J, leaving 5 bases between. The CDR3 runs 13 residues.

This clone came up many times. The chain combines TRBV7-8 with TRBJ1-6, with a possible D match to TRBD1 (5 bases). V was shortened by 5 bases and J by 8 bases, with 10 bases between the two germline ends. CDR1 is SGHVS and CDR2 is FQNEAQ in the germline V gene. CDR3 length equals 13 residues. Here the CDR3 DNA reads TGTGCCAGCAGCCCCCGGGACGATTCACCCCTCCACTTT. Encoded protein: CASSPRDDSPLHF. Full variable domain (rest looked up from reference TRBV7-8 and TRBJ1-6): GAGVSQSPRYKVAKRGQDVALRCDPISGHVSLFWYQQALGQGPEFLTYFQNEAQLDKSGLPSDRFFAERPEGSVSTLKIQRTQQEDSAVYLCASSPRDDSPLHFGNGTRLTVT.

The chain has TRBV6-1 and TRBJ1-6; D may be TRBD1 (5 bases). The CDR3 length is 15 residues. Germline lookup yields CDR1 MNHNS and CDR2 SASEGT. V was shortened by 9 bases and J by 3 bases, with 15 bases between the two germline ends. CDR3: CARQTDFYYNSPLHF. The CDR3, as DNA: TGTGCCAGACAGACAGACTTTTACTATAATTCACCCCTCCACTTT.

The rearrangement joins TRBV6-5 to TRBJ2-1, with D perhaps matching TRBD1 or TRBD2 (5 bases each). CDR1 is MNHEY and CDR2 is SVGAGI in the germline V gene. There are 13 residues in the CDR3. The V end lost 4 bases, the J end lost 10 bases, and 14 bases lay between the germline ends. In DNA, the CDR3 is TGTGCCAGCAGTTCCGGGACCCCGAAAGAGCAGTTCTTC. Residues: CASSSGTPKEQFF.

The rearrangement joins TRBV4-2 to TRBJ1-1; D is perhaps TRBD1 (6 bases). CDR3 length: 16 residues. Trimming pared 1 base from V and 1 base from J, leaving 13 bases between. Germline-derived CDR1 and CDR2 are LGHNA and YNFKEQ. The CDR3 DNA is TGTGCCAGCAGCCAAGTTACCGGGGGGCCGAACACTGAAGCTTTCTTT. This translates into CASSQVTGGPNTEAFF.

V and J are TRBV11-3 and TRBJ1-1; unclear D gene. V gave up 1 base and J gave up 4 bases, with 13 bases separating them. Per the germline V gene, CDR1 is SGHNT and CDR2 is YENEEA. The CDR3 runs 15 residues. The CDR3 loop reads CASSLGGGRSTEAFF. The CDR3, as DNA: TGTGCCAGCAGCTTAGGGGGAGGTCGGAGCACTGAAGCTTTCTTT.

The chain combines TRBV5-4 with TRBJ2-5; D might be TRBD1 (5 bases). The germline V gene has CDR1 SGHNT and CDR2 YYREEE (reference sequence). The length of the CDR3 is 13 residues. V was shortened by 4 bases and J by 6 bases, with 13 bases between the two germline ends. The CDR3 DNA follows: TGTGCCAGCAGCAAGACTCAGGGAAAGACCCAGTACTTC. It translates to CASSKTQGKTQYF.